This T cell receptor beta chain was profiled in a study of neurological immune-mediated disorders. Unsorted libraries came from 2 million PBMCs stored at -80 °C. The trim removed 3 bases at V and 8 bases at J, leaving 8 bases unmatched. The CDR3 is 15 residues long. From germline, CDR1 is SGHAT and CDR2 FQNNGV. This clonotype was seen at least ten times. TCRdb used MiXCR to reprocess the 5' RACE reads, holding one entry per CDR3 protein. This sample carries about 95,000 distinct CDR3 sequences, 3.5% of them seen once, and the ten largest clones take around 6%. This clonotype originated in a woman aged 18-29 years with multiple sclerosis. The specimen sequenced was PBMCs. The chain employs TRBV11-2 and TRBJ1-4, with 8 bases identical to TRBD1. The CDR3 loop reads CASSFPGTGGEKLFF. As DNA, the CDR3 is TGTGCCAGCAGCTTTCCCGGTACAGGGGGAGAAAAACTGTTTTTT.